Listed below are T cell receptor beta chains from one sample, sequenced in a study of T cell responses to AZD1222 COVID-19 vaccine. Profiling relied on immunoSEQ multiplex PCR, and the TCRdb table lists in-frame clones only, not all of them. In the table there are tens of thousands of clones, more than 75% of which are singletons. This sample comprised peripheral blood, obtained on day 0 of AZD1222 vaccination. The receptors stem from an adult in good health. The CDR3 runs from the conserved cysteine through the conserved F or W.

CASSYPQGTYEQYF	TRBV7-9
CASSELLSTGNEQYF	TRBV3-1/TRBV3-2
CASSLRGYGEQYF	TRBV19
CASTGQGDGELFF	TRBV19
CASSDGAAGNTIYF	TRBV18
CASSQDRNVSPLRGFLYSPLHF	TRBV4-2
CASSPRVSDSSYNEQFF	TRBV18
CASSLSDREHGYTF	TRBV28
CASSITGDTGELFF	TRBV19
CASSYSSGSNYGYTF	TRBV6-5
CASSQSLVQETQYF	TRBV3-1/TRBV3-2
CASSLTAGGFYEQYF	TRBV7-3
CASSPFVGATDTQYF	TRBV7-2
CASGLDSSNQPQHF	TRBV2
CASSLSRGSRYTF	TRBV7-9
CSARLLGEQFF	TRBV20-1
CASSSGQGTGGYGYTF	TRBV28
CASSEVATSRNEQFF	TRBV2
CASSLVVGSAEAFF	TRBV7-2
CASNQPGLRNYGYTF	TRBV6-6
CASSLTGQLFYGYTF	TRBV27
CASSPSGNTIYF	TRBV5-1
CASSYSDSQGAGETQYF	TRBV6-2/TRBV6-3
CASSVGQGPDTQYF	TRBV9
CASSPGQGVVGNTIYF	TRBV18
CASSLRQGYNEQFF	TRBV3-1/TRBV3-2
CASSSDRGSTEAFF	TRBV7-9
CASSLKAGELTGELFF	TRBV13
CASSLQGMNTEAFF	TRBV27
CASSSGGASYNEQFF	TRBV28
CAWSGQYTDTQYF	TRBV30
CASSPHPPATAGTEAFF	TRBV18
CASSTGQHYGYTF	TRBV6-5
CASSLALGQGGNSPLHF	TRBV7-8
CASSLGTGRGTEAFF	TRBV7-8
CASSLSGGSYEQYF	TRBV7-8
CASSRTDEKLFF	TRBV18
CASSSEGSSPQTEAFF	TRBV7-3
CASSAWDPSGNTIYF	TRBV6-2/TRBV6-3
CASSPPGLDYGYTF	TRBV18
CASSQVVGNTGELFF	TRBV4-3
CASSQQPGTTQYF	TRBV3-1/TRBV3-2
CARSPGWASGIPPGETQYF	TRBV5-3
CASSVDTGNYGYTF	TRBV9
CASSLRDRGINEQFF	TRBV5-4
CASSQRPLGLAVRDTQYF	TRBV5-1
CASSYSMTQGQETQYF	TRBV6-2/TRBV6-3
CASSREVGRQYF	TRBV14
CASSTGQGDSVYEQYF	TRBV27
CASSLSRQLNNEQFF	TRBV27
CASNNGNTEAFF	TRBV3-1/TRBV3-2
CASSLEGGIGELFF	TRBV11-2